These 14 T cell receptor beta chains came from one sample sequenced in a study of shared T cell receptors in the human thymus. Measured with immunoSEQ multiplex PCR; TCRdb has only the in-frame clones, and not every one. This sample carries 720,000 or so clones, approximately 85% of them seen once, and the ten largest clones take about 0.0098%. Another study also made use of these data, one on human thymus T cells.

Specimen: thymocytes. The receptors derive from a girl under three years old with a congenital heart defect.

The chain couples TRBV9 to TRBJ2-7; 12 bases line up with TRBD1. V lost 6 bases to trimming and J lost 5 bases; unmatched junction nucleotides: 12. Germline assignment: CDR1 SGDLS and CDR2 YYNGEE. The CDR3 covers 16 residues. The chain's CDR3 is CASNPGQGALRDEQYF. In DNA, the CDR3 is TGTGCCAGCAATCCGGGACAGGGGGCGTTGAGGGACGAGCAGTACTTC.

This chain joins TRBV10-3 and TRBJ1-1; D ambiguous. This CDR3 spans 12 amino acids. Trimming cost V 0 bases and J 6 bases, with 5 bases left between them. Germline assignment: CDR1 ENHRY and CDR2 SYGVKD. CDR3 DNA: TGTGCCATCAGTGAGTCAAAGCCTGAAGCTTTCTTT. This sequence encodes CAISESKPEAFF.

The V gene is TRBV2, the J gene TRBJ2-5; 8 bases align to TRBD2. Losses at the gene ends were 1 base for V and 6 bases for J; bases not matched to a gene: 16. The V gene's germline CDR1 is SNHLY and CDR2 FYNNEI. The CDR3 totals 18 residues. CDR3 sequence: CASSEGSSGGPKWKTQYF. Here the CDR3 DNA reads TGTGCCAGCAGTGAAGGGTCCAGCGGGGGCCCTAAGTGGAAGACCCAGTACTTC.

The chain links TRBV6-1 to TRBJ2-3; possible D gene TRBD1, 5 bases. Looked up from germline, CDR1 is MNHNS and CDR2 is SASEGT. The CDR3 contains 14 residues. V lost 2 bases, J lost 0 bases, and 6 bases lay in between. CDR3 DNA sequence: TGTGCCAGCAGTGAACAGGGTAGCACAGATACGCAGTATTTT. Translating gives CASSEQGSTDTQYF.

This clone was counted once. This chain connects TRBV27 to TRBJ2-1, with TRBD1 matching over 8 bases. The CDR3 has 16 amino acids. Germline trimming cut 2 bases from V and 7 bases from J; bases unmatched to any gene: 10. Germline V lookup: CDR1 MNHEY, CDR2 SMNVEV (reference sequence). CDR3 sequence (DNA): TGTGCCAGCAGTTTAAAGTTACAGGGGGGAGAGAATGAGCAGTTCTTC. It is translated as CASSLKLQGGENEQFF.

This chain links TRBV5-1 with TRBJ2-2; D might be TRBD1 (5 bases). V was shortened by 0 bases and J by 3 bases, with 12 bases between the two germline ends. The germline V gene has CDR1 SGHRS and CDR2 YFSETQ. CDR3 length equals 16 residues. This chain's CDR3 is CASSLDPGQHTGELFF. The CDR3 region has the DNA TGCGCCAGCAGCTTGGATCCAGGGCAGCACACCGGGGAGCTGTTTTTT.

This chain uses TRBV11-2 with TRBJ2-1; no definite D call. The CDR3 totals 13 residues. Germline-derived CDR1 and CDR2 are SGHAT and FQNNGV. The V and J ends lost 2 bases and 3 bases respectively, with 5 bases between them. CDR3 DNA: TGTGCCAGCAGCTTATACTACTACAATGAGCAGTTCTTC. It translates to CASSLYYYNEQFF.

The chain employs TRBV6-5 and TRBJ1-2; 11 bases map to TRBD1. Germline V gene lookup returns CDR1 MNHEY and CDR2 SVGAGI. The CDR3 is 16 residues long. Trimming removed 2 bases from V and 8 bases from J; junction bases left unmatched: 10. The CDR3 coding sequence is TGTGCCAGCAGTTACGAGGGCGGACAGGGGGCTTTAGGCTACACCTTC. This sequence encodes CASSYEGGQGALGYTF.

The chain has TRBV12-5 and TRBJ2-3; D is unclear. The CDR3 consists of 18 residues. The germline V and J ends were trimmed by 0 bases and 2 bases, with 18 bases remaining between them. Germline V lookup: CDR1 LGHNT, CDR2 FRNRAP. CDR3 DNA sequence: TGTGCTAGTGGTTTGGTACAAAAGTCCCTTACCAACACAGATACGCAGTATTTT. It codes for CASGLVQKSLTNTDTQYF. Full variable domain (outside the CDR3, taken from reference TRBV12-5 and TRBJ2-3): DARVTQTPRHKVTEMGQEVTMRCQPILGHNTVFWYRQTMMQGLELLAYFRNRAPLDDSGMPKDRFSAEMPDATLATLKIQPSEPRDSAVYFCASGLVQKSLTNTDTQYFGPGTRLTVL.

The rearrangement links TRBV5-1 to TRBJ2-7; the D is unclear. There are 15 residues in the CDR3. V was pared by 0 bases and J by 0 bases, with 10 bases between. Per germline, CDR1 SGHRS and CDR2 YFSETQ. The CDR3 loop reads CASSLGPGHSYEQYF. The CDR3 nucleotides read TGCGCCAGCAGCTTGGGTCCAGGTCACTCCTACGAGCAGTACTTC. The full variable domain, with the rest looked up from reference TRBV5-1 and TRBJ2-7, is KAGVTQTPRYLIKTRGQQVTLSCSPISGHRSVSWYQQTPGQGLQFLFEYFSETQRNKGNFPGRFSGRQFSNSRSEMNVSTLELGDSALYLCASSLGPGHSYEQYFGPGTRLTVT.

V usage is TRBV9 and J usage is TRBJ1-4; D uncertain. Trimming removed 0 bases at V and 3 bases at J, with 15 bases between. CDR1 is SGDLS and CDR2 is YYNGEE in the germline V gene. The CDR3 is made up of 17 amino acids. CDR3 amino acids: CASSVGLNTMPNEKLFF. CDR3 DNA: TGTGCCAGCAGCGTAGGGTTGAATACAATGCCTAATGAAAAACTGTTTTTT.

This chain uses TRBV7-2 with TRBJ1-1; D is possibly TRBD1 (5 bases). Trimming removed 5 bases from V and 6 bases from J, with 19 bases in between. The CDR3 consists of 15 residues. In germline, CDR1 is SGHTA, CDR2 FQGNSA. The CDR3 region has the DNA TGTGCCAGCAGCCCAGAAAGGGGCCTTGGAGCTGAAGCTTTCTTT. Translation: CASSPERGLGAEAFF.

The DNA of the CDR3 is TGTGCCACCAGCAGACACTTTAGGAGGAGTAATGAAAAACTGTTTTTT. It codes for CATSRHFRRSNEKLFF. The chain links TRBV15 to TRBJ1-4; no clear D gene. The length of the CDR3 is 16 residues. Germline assignment: CDR1 LNHNV and CDR2 YYDKDF (reference sequence). The V and J ends lost 2 bases and 4 bases respectively, with 14 bases between them.

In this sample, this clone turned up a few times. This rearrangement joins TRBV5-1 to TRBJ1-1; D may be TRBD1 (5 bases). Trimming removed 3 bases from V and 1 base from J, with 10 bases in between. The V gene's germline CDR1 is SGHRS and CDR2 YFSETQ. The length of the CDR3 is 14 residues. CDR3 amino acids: CASSWGAANTEAFF. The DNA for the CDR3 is TGCGCCAGCAGCTGGGGCGCGGCGAACACTGAAGCTTTCTTT.